The 28 T cell receptor beta chains given below trace back to one sample, sequenced in a study of spatial heterogeneity in lung cancer. One entry per CDR3 protein, called by TCRdb with MiXCR from the 5' RACE reads. The sample has 10,000 to 12,000 distinct CDR3 sequences, roughly 10% seen once. Overall study findings and caveats: How many expanded intratumoral alpha and beta TCRs were present tracked the tumor mutation count, which was a count of nonsynonymous mutations.

The antigens of these receptors remain unknown. Time point meaning: sample taken at primary tumor resection. The sequenced sample was lung tumor tissue, obtained at surgery. Receptors originate from a female donor with early-stage non-small cell lung cancer.

This clonotype was recorded a few times. This sequence joins TRBV11-2 and TRBJ2-7; D uncertain. The CDR3 spans 14 residues. Germline-derived CDR1 and CDR2 are SGHAT and FQNNGV. V lost 0 bases and J 2 bases, leaving 8 bases between the germline ends. The CDR3 loop reads CASSLEDGPYEQYF. CDR3 sequence (DNA): TGTGCCAGCAGCTTAGAAGACGGACCCTACGAGCAGTACTTC.

The chain joins TRBV20-1 to TRBJ2-1, with D perhaps matching TRBD2 (6 bases). The germline V gene encodes CDR1 DFQATT and CDR2 SNEGSKA (reference sequence). The CDR3 totals 15 residues. V was clipped by 3 bases and J by 8 bases, with 20 bases between them. This CDR3 reads CSARGLGLPTHEQFF. CDR3 nucleotides: TGCAGTGCTAGGGGCCTGGGACTGCCTACACATGAGCAGTTCTTC.

The chain employs TRBV5-4 and TRBJ1-2; D gene ambiguous. The CDR3 is made up of 15 amino acids. Germline-derived CDR1 and CDR2 are SGHNT and YYREEE (reference sequence). V was cut by 3 bases and J by 7 bases, with 19 bases left in between. The CDR3 bases are TGTGCCAGCAGCTGGAGGGAAGCGGTGGGCGGTGGCTACACCTTC. Encoded protein: CASSWREAVGGGYTF. Combining the CDR3 with reference TRBV5-4 and TRBJ1-2 gives the whole variable domain ETGVTQSPTHLIKTRGQQVTLRCSSQSGHNTVSWYQQALGQGPQFIFQYYREEENGRGNFPPRFSGLQFPNYSSELNVNALELDDSALYLCASSWREAVGGGYTFGSGTRLTVV.

This clonotype was found many times. The V gene is TRBV3-1, the J gene TRBJ2-6; D is uncertain. Germline CDR1 reads LGHDT; CDR2 reads YNNKEL (reference sequence). The CDR3 is made up of 16 amino acids. Trimming cost V 1 base and J 4 bases, with 11 bases left between them. CDR3 amino acids: CASSQVGTAGANVLTF. The CDR3 nucleotides are TGTGCCAGCAGCCAAGTCGGTACTGCGGGGGCCAACGTCCTGACTTTC.

This clonotype is categorized as medium-sized. The chain uses TRBV24-1 and TRBJ2-7, with D maybe TRBD1 (6 bases). Germline V gene sequence: CDR1 KGHDR, CDR2 SFDVKD. V gave up 6 bases and J gave up 2 bases, with 16 bases separating them. This CDR3 contains 15 residues. The CDR3 region has the DNA TGTGCCACCAGTCCGACAGGTTCGCCGACCTACGAGCAGTACTTC. This translates into CATSPTGSPTYEQYF.

Many counts were recorded for this clonotype. V and J are TRBV19 and TRBJ1-5, with TRBD1 as a possible D gene (6 bases). The germline CDR1 and CDR2 sequences are LNHDA and SQIVND (reference sequence). This CDR3 is built from 17 residues. Trimming removed 6 bases from V and 3 bases from J, with 21 bases in between. CDR3 DNA sequence: TGTGCCAGTAGCCCAAGGGGGACGAGGAGTCTCAATCAGCCCCAGCATTTT. It is translated as CASSPRGTRSLNQPQHF.

This clonotype was detected ten times or more. The V gene is TRBV5-4, the J gene TRBJ2-3; 10 bases agree with TRBD2. V was clipped by 4 bases and J by 6 bases; unmatched bases: 8. Per germline, CDR1 SGHNT and CDR2 YYREEE (reference sequence). CDR3 length: 15 amino acids. CDR3 amino acids: CASSRTSGGRDTQYF. The CDR3 DNA follows: TGTGCCAGCAGCCGGACTAGCGGAGGGCGGGATACGCAGTATTTT.

This chain links TRBV20-1 with TRBJ2-5, with D perhaps being TRBD1 or TRBD2 (6 bases each). The V gene's germline CDR1 is DFQATT and CDR2 SNEGSKA (reference sequence). The CDR3 length is 13 residues. V lost 3 bases and J lost 5, with 13 bases in between. CDR3 region: CSARTGAPETQYF. The CDR3 DNA reads TGCAGTGCTAGGACGGGGGCGCCGGAGACCCAGTACTTC.

This clonotype was counted ten times or more. The genes are TRBV6-1 and TRBJ1-3; possible D gene TRBD1, 5 bases. The CDR3 has 15 residues. V lost 3 bases, J lost 3 bases, and 12 bases lay in between. The germline V gene encodes CDR1 MNHNS and CDR2 SASEGT. DNA for the CDR3: TGTGCCAGCAGTGAGCCCGGGACCCGTGGAAACACCATATATTTT. This gives the protein CASSEPGTRGNTIYF.

In its sample, this clonotype was seen many times. The chain combines TRBV10-2 with TRBJ1-1; 7 bases map to TRBD1. V shed 8 bases, J shed 0 bases, and the junction held 3 bases outside the gene matches. From germline, CDR1 is WSHSY and CDR2 SAAADI. The CDR3 length is 13 residues. For the CDR3, the DNA is TGCGCCAGCTCGGGACAGATGAACACTGAAGCTTTCTTT. This encodes CASSGQMNTEAFF.

By share of the sample, this clonotype is medium-sized. This chain joins TRBV7-2 and TRBJ2-7; D may correspond to TRBD1 or TRBD2 (5 bases each). Trimming stripped 5 bases from V and 6 bases from J, with 14 bases between. CDR1 and CDR2 (germline): SGHTA, FQGNSA. CDR3 length: 13 amino acids. As DNA, the CDR3 is TGTGCCAGCAGCCCCCAGAGGGGTGGCGAGCAGTACTTC. Translating it yields CASSPQRGGEQYF.

This clonotype showed up many times. The J gene is TRBJ2-3, the V gene TRBV5-1, with 7 nucleotides matching TRBD2. CDR3 length: 15 amino acids. Germline-derived CDR1 and CDR2 are SGHRS and YFSETQ. The V gene end was trimmed by 3 bases and the J gene end by 2 bases; junction bases not matched to a gene: 6. Here the CDR3 reads CASSYAGTNTDTQYF. CDR3 bases: TGCGCCAGCAGCTACGCCGGGACTAACACAGATACGCAGTATTTT.

This clonotype was observed a handful of times. V and J are TRBV5-4 and TRBJ2-5; 8 bases align to TRBD1. The CDR3 length is 14 residues. The ends lost 1 base at V and 2 bases at J; junction bases unmatched: 1. From germline, CDR1 is SGHNT and CDR2 YYREEE (reference sequence). CDR3 loop: CASSLQGAQETQYF. CDR3 bases: TGTGCCAGCAGCTTGCAGGGGGCTCAAGAGACCCAGTACTTC. Full variable domain (outside the CDR3, taken from reference TRBV5-4 and TRBJ2-5): ETGVTQSPTHLIKTRGQQVTLRCSSQSGHNTVSWYQQALGQGPQFIFQYYREEENGRGNFPPRFSGLQFPNYSSELNVNALELDDSALYLCASSLQGAQETQYFGPGTRLLVL.

Details on this clonotype: This could be a read error, since a much larger clone is one nucleotide away. The genes are TRBV5-1 and TRBJ2-1; 10 positions agree with TRBD2. Losses at the gene ends were 4 bases for V and 9 bases for J; bases not matched to a gene: 13. The CDR3 totals 16 residues. Germline V gene lookup returns CDR1 SGHRS and CDR2 YFSETQ. CDR3 amino acids: CASSHGMGSGRSEQFF. CDR3 coding DNA: TGCGCCAGCAGCCACGGAATGGGTAGCGGGAGGAGTGAGCAGTTCTTC.

In DNA form, the CDR3 reads TGTGCCAGCAGTGCTAGCGGGGGGGGAGGGGAGACCCAGTACTTC. It translates to CASSASGGGGETQYF. The V gene is TRBV6-1, the J gene TRBJ2-5; 12 nucleotides line up with TRBD2. Germline V gene sequence: CDR1 MNHNS, CDR2 SASEGT. There are 15 residues in the CDR3. V lost 4 bases and J lost 5; bases outside the gene matches: 5.

This clonotype has a count of ten or more. V gene TRBV5-5 combines with J gene TRBJ1-1; no clear D. Germline-derived CDR1 and CDR2 are SGHKS and YYEKEE (reference sequence). Trimming removed 2 bases from V and 0 bases from J, with 11 bases in between. The CDR3 runs 15 residues. The CDR3: CASSLTAGMNTEAFF. Here the CDR3 DNA reads TGTGCCAGCAGCTTAACCGCCGGCATGAACACTGAAGCTTTCTTT.

Comment on this clonotype: This could be a read error, since a much larger clone is one nucleotide away. The chain employs TRBV12-3 or TRBV12-4 and TRBJ1-1; the D is unclear. The CDR3 runs 13 residues. Trimming removed 10 bases from V and 2 bases from J, with 14 bases in between. CDR3 protein: CANRLPGNTEAFF. The CDR3 DNA reads as TGTGCCAACCGGTTACCGGGTAACACTGAAGCTTTCTTT.

This clonotype was counted many times. V gene TRBV16 combines with J gene TRBJ2-3; 8 bases line up with TRBD2. The CDR3 contains 14 residues. The germline V gene encodes CDR1 KGHSY and CDR2 FQNENV. V lost 6 bases, J lost 6 bases, and 8 bases stayed unmatched. DNA of the CDR3: TGTGCCAGCAGTTCAGCGGGGGTTGGCGATACGCAGTATTTT. It is translated as CASSSAGVGDTQYF. The full variable domain, rest sourced from reference TRBV16 and TRBJ2-3, is GEEVAQTPKHLVRGEGQKAKLYCAPIKGHSYVFWYQQVLKNEFKFLISFQNENVFDETGMPKERFSAKCLPNSPCSLEIQATKLEDSAVYFCASSSAGVGDTQYFGPGTRLTVL.

This clonotype appeared a few times. The chain uses TRBV5-4 and TRBJ2-2, with a tentative D call TRBD2 (7 bases). Germline V gives CDR1 SGHNT, CDR2 YYREEE (reference sequence). The V end was cut by 3 bases, the J end by 6 bases, with 12 bases between. The CDR3 length is 14 residues. The chain's CDR3 is CASSYGEGAGELFF. The CDR3 region has the DNA TGTGCCAGCAGCTACGGGGAGGGGGCCGGGGAGCTGTTTTTT.

In its sample, this clonotype ranks as medium-sized (0.01 to 0.1%). This chain joins TRBV4-2 and TRBJ2-1, with 11 bases that match TRBD1. The trim removed 4 bases at V and 5 bases at J, leaving 4 bases unmatched. This CDR3 spans 15 amino acids. Germline values: CDR1 LGHNA, CDR2 YNFKEQ. The chain's CDR3 is CASSPRTGGNNEQFF. In DNA form, the CDR3 reads TGTGCCAGCAGCCCAAGGACAGGGGGCAACAATGAGCAGTTCTTC.

This clonotype was recorded a few times. The chain has TRBV28 and TRBJ2-6; either TRBD1 or TRBD2 may supply D (5 bases each). There are 17 residues in the CDR3. CDR1 and CDR2 (germline): MDHEN, SYDVKM. V was cut by 5 bases and J by 2 bases, with 16 bases left in between. CDR3 in DNA: TGTGCCAGCAGTGATCGGGGCTGGGAAACTGGGGCCAACGTCCTGACTTTC. Translating gives CASSDRGWETGANVLTF.

In regard to this clonotype: This may be a read error: a much more frequent sequence differs by one nucleotide. The chain has TRBV18 and TRBJ1-5; tentatively, D is TRBD1 (6 bases). The CDR3 extends over 15 amino acids. Germline values: CDR1 KGHSH, CDR2 LQKENI. CDR3 coding DNA: TGTGCCAGCTCACCACCGGGGGCCAATAATCAGCACCAGCATTTT. It translates to CASSPPGANNQHQHF.

The chain joins TRBV6-6 to TRBJ2-2; D is ambiguous. CDR1 and CDR2 (germline): MNHNY, SVGAGI (reference sequence). The V end was cut by 5 bases, the J end by 1 base, with 11 bases between. This CDR3 is built from 15 residues. The CDR3 here is CASSPGPLNTGELFF. The CDR3 region has the DNA TGTGCCAGCAGTCCGGGCCCCCTGAACACCGGGGAGCTGTTTTTT.

This clonotype has only a few counts. This chain joins TRBV5-6 and TRBJ1-6, with unresolved D. The CDR3 contains 18 residues. The germline V and J ends were trimmed by 2 bases and 0 bases, with 15 bases remaining between them. The germline gives CDR1 SGHDT, CDR2 YYEEEE. The CDR3 DNA reads TGTGCCAGCAGCTTCATTGGGTGCTGTGGCTCCTATAATTCACCCCTCCACTTT. It translates to CASSFIGCCGSYNSPLHF.

Notes on this clonotype: Since a much larger clone is just one base distant, this may be a read error. The chain couples TRBV27 to TRBJ2-3; TRBD2 matches 9 bases. With 5 bases clipped from V and 4 bases from J, the junction kept 13 bases outside the gene matches. In germline, CDR1 is MNHEY, CDR2 SMNVEV (reference sequence). The CDR3 sequence is 17 residues long. The CDR3 is CASSPRVSGRMSDTQYF. The DNA of the CDR3 is TGTGCCAGCAGTCCCCGGGTTAGCGGGAGAATGTCAGATACGCAGTATTTT.

The chain combines TRBV2 with TRBJ2-5; no reliable D call. Trimming removed 6 bases at V and 4 bases at J, with 9 bases between. CDR3 length: 12 amino acids. Germline CDR1 reads SNHLY; CDR2 reads FYNNEI. CDR3: CASRNYGETQYF. The DNA for the CDR3 is TGTGCCAGCAGGAATTACGGAGAGACCCAGTACTTC.

This clonotype occurred a few times. V is TRBV6-2 or TRBV6-3 and J is TRBJ2-1; 8 nucleotides agree with TRBD2. The V segment lost 7 bases and the J segment 6 bases; nucleotides outside the gene matches: 8. In germline, CDR1 is MNHEY, CDR2 SVGEGT. CDR3 length equals 14 residues. The CDR3 loop is CASTPTSERNEQFF. In DNA form, the CDR3 reads TGTGCCAGCACCCCGACTAGCGAACGCAATGAGCAGTTCTTC.

This clonotype ranks as medium-sized. The J gene is TRBJ2-5, the V gene TRBV10-2; possibly TRBD1 for D (6 bases). The CDR3 has 14 amino acids. CDR1 is WSHSY, CDR2 SAAADI, per germline. The germline V and J ends were trimmed by 3 bases and 2 bases, with 10 bases remaining between them. The DNA of the CDR3 is TGCGCCAGCAGTGAAACGACAGGTCAAGAGACCCAGTACTTC. This translates into CASSETTGQETQYF.